This T cell receptor (beta chain) was captured in a study of cytomegalovirus exposure and HLA in healthy donors. Study-level information: A preliminary data release comprised approximately 85 million unique TCRs obtained from HLA-typed donors. Whole-study findings and limits: Prior analysis indicated that the majority of TCR beta V segments exhibited productivity approximately 90% or approximately 30% of the time.

Primers included in the PCR were 60 Vbeta and 13 Jbeta primers. Only in-frame clones appear in the TCRdb table, and some are missing; sequencing was by immunoSEQ multiplex PCR. The table has approximately 90,000 clones, 55% to 75% seen once; the top ten hold about 15%. Trimming cost V 6 bases and J 7 bases, with 16 bases left between them. Germline values: CDR1 MDHEN, CDR2 SYDVKM. The CDR3 is made up of 13 amino acids. On this clone itself: The target antigen is unknown.

The specimen was PBMCs. The clonotype originates from a woman aged 50 to 65 in good health and CMV-seropositive. The chain uses TRBV28 and TRBJ2-7; a weak D match, TRBD2 (6 bases). The CDR3 coding sequence is TGTGCCAGCAGGGGTAGCGGCCAGAGGGAGCAGTACTTC. Its protein product is CASRGSGQREQYF.